Described below is a single T cell receptor beta chain sequence and its context. Its antigen is as yet unknown. This entry comes from a study of cytomegalovirus exposure and HLA in healthy donors. Broader study findings: More clonal expansion characterized HLA-associated TCR beta chains than equally common others in a later analysis. The CMV antigen specificity of a few CMV-associated chains was confirmed through in vitro analysis. The study designated 160 or so TCR beta chains cytomegalovirus-associated.

The germline CDR1 and CDR2 sequences are SNHLY and FYNNEI. The CDR3 runs 15 residues. J was trimmed by 2 bases and V by 3 bases; bases with no gene match: 6. PCR involved 60 Vbeta and 13 Jbeta primers. Sequencing was performed with immunoSEQ multiplex PCR; in TCRdb, only in-frame clones are kept and a portion is missing. This table holds under 200,000 clones, approximately 80% found once. V and J are TRBV2 and TRBJ2-5, with 7 bases identical to TRBD1. The specimen was PBMCs. This sequence originates from a woman in her forties or fifties in good health and CMV-seropositive. CDR3 nucleotides: TGTGCCAGCAGTGACAGGGGGACGGTGCAAGAGACCCAGTACTTC. Encoded protein: CASSDRGTVQETQYF.